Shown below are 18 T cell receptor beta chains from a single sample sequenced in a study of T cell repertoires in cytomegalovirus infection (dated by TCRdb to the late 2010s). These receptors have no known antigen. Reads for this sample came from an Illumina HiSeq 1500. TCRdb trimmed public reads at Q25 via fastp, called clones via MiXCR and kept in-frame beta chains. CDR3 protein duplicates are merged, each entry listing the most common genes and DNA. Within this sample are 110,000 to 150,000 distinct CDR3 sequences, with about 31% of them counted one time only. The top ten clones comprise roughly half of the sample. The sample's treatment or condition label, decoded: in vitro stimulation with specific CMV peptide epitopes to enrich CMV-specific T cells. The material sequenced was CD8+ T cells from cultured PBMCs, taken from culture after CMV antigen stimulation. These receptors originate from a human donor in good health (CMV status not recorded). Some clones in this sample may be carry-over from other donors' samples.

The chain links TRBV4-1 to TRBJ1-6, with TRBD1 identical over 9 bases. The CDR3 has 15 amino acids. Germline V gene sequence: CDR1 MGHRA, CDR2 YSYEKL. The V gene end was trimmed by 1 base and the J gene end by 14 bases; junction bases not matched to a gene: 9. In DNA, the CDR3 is TGCGCCAGCAGCCAAGCGGAGGGGACAGGGCGCACCCTCCACTTT. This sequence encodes CASSQAEGTGRTLHF.

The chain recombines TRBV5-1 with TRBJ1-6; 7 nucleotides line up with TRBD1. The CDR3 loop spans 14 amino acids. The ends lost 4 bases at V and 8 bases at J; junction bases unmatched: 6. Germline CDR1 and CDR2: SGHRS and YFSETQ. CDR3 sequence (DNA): TGCGCCAGCAGCACAGGGGTTGGCGATTCACCCCTCCACTTT. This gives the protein CASSTGVGDSPLHF.

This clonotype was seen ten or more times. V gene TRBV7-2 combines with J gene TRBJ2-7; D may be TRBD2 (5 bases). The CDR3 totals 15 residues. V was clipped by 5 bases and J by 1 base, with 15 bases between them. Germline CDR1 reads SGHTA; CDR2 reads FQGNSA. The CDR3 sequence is CASSAAIGGSYEQYF. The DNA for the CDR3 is TGTGCCAGCAGCGCCGCCATTGGCGGGTCCTACGAGCAGTACTTC.

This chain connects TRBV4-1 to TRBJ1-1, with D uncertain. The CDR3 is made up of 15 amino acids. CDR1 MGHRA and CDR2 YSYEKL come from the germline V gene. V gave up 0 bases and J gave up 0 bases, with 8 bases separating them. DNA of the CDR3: TGCGCCAGCAGCCAAGATCGGCAGCTGAACACTGAAGCTTTCTTT. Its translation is CASSQDRQLNTEAFF.

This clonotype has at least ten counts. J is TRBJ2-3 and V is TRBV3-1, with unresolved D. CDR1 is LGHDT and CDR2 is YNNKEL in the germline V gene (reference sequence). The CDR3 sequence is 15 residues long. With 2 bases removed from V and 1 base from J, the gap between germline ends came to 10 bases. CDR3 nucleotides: TGTGCCAGCAGCCAATCCACCTCTGGCACAGATACGCAGTATTTT. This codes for CASSQSTSGTDTQYF.

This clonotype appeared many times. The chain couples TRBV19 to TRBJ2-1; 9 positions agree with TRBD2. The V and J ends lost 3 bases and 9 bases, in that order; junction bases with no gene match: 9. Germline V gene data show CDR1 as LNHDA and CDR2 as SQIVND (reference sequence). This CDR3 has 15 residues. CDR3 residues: CASSMSSGGLAEQFF. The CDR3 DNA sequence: TGTGCCAGTAGTATGAGTAGCGGGGGTTTGGCTGAGCAGTTCTTC.

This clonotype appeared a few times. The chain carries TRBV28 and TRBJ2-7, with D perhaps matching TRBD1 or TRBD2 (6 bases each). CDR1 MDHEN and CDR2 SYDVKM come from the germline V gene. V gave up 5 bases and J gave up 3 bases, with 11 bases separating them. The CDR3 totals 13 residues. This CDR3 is CASSLRGDYEQYF. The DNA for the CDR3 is TGTGCCAGCAGTCTAAGGGGGGACTACGAGCAGTACTTC.

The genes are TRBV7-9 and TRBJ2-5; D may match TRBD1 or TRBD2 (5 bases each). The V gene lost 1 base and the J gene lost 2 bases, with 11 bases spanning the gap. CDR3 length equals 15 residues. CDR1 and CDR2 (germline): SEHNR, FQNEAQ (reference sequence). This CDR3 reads CASSLGDQKQETQYF. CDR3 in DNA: TGTGCCAGCAGCTTAGGGGACCAGAAGCAAGAGACCCAGTACTTC. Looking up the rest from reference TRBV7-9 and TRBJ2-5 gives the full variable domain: DTGVSQNPRHKITKRGQNVTFRCDPISEHNRLYWYRQTLGQGPEFLTYFQNEAQLEKSRLLSDRFSAERPKGSFSTLEIQRTEQGDSAMYLCASSLGDQKQETQYFGPGTRLLVL.

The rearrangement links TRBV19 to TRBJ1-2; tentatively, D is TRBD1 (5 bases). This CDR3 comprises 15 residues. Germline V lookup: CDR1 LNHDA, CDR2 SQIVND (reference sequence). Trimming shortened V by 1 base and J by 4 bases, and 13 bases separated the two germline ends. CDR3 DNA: TGTGCCAGTAGTATAGCCGGGAGGGGCGTCTATGGCTACACCTTC. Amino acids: CASSIAGRGVYGYTF.

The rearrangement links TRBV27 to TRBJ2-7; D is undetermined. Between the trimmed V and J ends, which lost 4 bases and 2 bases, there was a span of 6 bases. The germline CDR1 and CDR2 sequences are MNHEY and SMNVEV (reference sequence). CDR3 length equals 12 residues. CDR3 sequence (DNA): TGTGCCAGCAGTTCTAGACCCTACGAGCAGTACTTC. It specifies CASSSRPYEQYF.

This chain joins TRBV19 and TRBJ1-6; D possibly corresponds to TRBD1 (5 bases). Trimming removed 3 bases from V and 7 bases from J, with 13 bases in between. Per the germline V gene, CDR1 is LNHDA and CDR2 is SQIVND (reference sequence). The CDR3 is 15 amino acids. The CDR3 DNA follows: TGTGCCAGTAGTATTACCGGGGCAGGGAATTCACCCCTCCACTTT. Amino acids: CASSITGAGNSPLHF.

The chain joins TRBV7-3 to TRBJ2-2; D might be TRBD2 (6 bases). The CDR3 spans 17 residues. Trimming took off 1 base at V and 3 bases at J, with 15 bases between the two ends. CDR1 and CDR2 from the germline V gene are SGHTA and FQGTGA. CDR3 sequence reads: CASSLMGGQRYTGELFF. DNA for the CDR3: TGTGCCAGCAGCTTAATGGGAGGACAACGGTACACCGGGGAGCTGTTTTTT. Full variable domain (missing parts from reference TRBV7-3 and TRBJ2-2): GAGVSQTPSNKVTEKGKYVELRCDPISGHTALYWYRQSLGQGPEFLIYFQGTGAADDSGLPNDRFFAVRPEGSVSTLKIQRTERGDSAVYLCASSLMGGQRYTGELFFGEGSRLTVL.

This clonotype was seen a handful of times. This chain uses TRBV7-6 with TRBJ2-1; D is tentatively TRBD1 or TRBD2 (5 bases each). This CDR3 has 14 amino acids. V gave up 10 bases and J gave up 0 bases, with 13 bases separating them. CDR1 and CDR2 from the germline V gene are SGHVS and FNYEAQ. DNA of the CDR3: TGTGCCACCAGGTCGGGGCCCTCCTACAATGAGCAGTTCTTC. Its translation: CATRSGPSYNEQFF.

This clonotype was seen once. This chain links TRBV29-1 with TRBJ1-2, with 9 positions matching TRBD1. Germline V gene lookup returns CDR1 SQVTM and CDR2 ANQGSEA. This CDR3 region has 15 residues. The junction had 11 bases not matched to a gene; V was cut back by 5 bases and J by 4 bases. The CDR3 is CSVPKNRGRTYGYTF. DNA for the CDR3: TGCAGCGTTCCCAAAAACAGGGGGCGCACCTATGGCTACACCTTC.

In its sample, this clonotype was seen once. This CDR3 is CSVQSGNTIYF. CDR3 bases: TGTTCGGTCCAATCTGGAAACACCATATATTTT. V usage is TRBV12-3 or TRBV12-4 and J usage is TRBJ1-3; unclear D gene. This CDR3 is built from 11 residues.

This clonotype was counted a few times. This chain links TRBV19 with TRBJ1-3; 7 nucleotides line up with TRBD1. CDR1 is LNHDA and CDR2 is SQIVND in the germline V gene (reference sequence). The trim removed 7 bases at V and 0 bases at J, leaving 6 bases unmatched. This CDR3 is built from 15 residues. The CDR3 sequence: CASTEGGYSGNTIYF. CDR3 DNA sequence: TGTGCCAGTACGGAAGGGGGCTACTCTGGAAACACCATATATTTT.

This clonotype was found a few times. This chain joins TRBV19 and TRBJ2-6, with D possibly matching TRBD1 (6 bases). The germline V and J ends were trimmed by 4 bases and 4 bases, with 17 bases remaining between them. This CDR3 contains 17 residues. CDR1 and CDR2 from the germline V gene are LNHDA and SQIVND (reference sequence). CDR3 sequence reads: CASSNGQLRDGANVLTF. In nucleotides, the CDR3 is TGTGCCAGTAGTAACGGACAGTTAAGGGACGGGGCCAACGTCCTGACTTTC.

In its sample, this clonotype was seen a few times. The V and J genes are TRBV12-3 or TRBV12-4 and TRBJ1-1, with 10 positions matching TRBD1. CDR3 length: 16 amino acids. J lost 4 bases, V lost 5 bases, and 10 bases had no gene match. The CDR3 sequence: CASSPLGDRGLTEAFF. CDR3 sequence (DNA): TGTGCCAGCAGTCCCCTGGGGGACAGGGGACTCACTGAAGCTTTCTTT.